This T cell receptor (beta chain) was captured in a study of Ad26.COV2.S vaccination and SARS-CoV-2 variants. This sample's treatment: about 20 received Ad26.COV2.S at low or high dose, single or two shots; 5 received placebo; per-sample allocation not given. Sample collection was performed on day 63 after the first vaccine or placebo injection. The donor was a Boston adult aged 18-55 years. What was given as vaccine was an Ad26 vector encoding Wuhan-strain SARS-CoV-2 spike. The sample holds a few counts of this clone. Libraries were prepared by immunoSEQ multiplex PCR; TCRdb keeps only in-frame clonotypes and omits some of them. Altogether some 250,000 clones are present, roughly 90% being singletons, with the ten largest covering roughly 10%. Sequenced here: peripheral blood, sampled in a trial of Ad26.COV2.S vaccine versus placebo. This TCR derives from a person aged 18-60 years who received the Ad26.COV2.S COVID-19 vaccine or a placebo.

The CDR3 sequence is CASSSSGTGSRYNEQFF. DNA of the CDR3: TGTGCCAGCAGCTCATCCGGGACAGGTTCCCGATACAATGAGCAGTTCTTC. The gene calls are TRBV7-3 and TRBJ2-1, with 8 bases that match TRBD1. V lost 4 bases to trimming and J lost 4 bases; unmatched junction nucleotides: 12. CDR1 SGHTA and CDR2 FQGTGA come from the germline V gene. The CDR3 runs 17 residues. The entire variable domain, with the rest obtained from reference TRBV7-3 and TRBJ2-1, is as follows: GAGVSQTPSNKVTEKGKYVELRCDPISGHTALYWYRQSLGQGPEFLIYFQGTGAADDSGLPNDRFFAVRPEGSVSTLKIQRTERGDSAVYLCASSSSGTGSRYNEQFFGPGTRLTVL.